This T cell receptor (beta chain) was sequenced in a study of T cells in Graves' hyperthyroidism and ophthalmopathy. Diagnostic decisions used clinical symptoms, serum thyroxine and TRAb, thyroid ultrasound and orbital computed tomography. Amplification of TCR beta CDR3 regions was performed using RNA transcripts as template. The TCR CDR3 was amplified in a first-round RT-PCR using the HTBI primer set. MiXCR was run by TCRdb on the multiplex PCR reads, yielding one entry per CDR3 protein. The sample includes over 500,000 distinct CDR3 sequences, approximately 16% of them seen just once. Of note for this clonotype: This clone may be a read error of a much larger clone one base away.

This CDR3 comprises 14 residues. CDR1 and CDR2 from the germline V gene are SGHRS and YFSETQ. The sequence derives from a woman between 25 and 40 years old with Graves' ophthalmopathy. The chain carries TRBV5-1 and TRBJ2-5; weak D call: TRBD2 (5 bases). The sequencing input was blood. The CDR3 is CASSLASGQETRYF. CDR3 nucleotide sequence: TGCGCCAGCAGCTTGGCAAGCGGTCAAGAGACCCGGTACTTC.